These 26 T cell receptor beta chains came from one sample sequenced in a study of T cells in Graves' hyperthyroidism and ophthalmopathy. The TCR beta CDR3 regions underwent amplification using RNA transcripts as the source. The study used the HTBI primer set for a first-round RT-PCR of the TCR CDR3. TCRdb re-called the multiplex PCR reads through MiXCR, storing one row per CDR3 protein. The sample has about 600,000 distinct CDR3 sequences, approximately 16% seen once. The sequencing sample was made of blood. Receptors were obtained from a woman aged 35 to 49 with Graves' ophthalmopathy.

CDR3 sequence: CASSLVRSPRQGLLNSNQPQHF. CDR3 coding DNA: TGTGCCAGCAGCTTAGTGAGGTCCCCGAGACAGGGCCTTTTAAATAGCAATCAGCCCCAGCATTTT. The rearrangement joins TRBV7-9 to TRBJ1-5; 7 bases are a match to TRBD1. CDR3 length: 22 residues. Germline V CDR1 and CDR2: SEHNR, FQNEAQ (reference sequence). Trimming removed 1 base from V and 0 bases from J; junction bases left unmatched: 21.

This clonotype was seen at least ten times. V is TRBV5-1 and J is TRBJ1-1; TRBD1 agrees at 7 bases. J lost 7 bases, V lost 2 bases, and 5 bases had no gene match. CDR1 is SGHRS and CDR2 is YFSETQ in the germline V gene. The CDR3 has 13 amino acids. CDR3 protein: CASSFTGENEAFF. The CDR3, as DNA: TGCGCCAGCAGCTTTACAGGGGAGAATGAAGCTTTCTTT. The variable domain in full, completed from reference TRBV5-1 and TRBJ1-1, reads KAGVTQTPRYLIKTRGQQVTLSCSPISGHRSVSWYQQTPGQGLQFLFEYFSETQRNKGNFPGRFSGRQFSNSRSEMNVSTLELGDSALYLCASSFTGENEAFFGQGTRLTVV.

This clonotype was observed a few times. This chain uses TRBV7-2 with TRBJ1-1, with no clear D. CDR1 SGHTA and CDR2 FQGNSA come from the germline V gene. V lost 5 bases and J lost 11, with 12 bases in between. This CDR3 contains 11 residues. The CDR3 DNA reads TGTGCCAGCAGCGGATACATGAGCGCTTTCTTT. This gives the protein CASSGYMSAFF.

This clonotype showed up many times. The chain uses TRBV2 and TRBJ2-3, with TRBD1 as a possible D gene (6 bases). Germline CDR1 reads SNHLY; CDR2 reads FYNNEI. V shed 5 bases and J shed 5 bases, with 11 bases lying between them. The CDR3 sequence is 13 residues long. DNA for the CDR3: TGTGCCAGCAGTCAGACAGGTTTAGATACGCAGTATTTT. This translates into CASSQTGLDTQYF.

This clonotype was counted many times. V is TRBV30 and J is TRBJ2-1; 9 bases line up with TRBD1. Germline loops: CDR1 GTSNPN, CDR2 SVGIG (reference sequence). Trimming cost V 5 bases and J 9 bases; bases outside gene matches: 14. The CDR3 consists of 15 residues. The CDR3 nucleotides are TGTGCCTGGCAACCTGGGCTACAGGGGGCTGGTGAGCAGTTCTTC. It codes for CAWQPGLQGAGEQFF.

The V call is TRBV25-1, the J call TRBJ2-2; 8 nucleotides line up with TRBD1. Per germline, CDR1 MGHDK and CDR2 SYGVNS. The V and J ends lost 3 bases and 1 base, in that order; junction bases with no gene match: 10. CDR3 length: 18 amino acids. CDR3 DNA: TGTGCCAGCAGTGATCGGGACAGGTACCATCAGAACACCGGGGAGCTGTTTTTT. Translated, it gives CASSDRDRYHQNTGELFF.

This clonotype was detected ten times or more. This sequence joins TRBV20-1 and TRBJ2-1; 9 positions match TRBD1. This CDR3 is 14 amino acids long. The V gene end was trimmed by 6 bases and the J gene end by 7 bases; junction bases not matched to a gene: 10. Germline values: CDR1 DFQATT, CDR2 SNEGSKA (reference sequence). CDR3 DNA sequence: TGCAGTGCGAGCCGACAGGGGGAATGGAATGAGCAGTTCTTC. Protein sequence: CSASRQGEWNEQFF.

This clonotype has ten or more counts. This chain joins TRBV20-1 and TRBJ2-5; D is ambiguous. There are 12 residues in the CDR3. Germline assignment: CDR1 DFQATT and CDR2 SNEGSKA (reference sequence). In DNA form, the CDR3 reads TGCATGGTACCACAGTCCCAAGAGACCCAGTACTTC. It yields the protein CMVPQSQETQYF.

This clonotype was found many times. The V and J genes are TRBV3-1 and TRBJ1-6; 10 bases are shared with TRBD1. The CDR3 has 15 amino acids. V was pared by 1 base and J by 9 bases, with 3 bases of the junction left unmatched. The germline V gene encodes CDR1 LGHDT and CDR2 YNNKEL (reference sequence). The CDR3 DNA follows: TGTGCCAGCAGCCAAGTCGACAGGGGGCCTTCACCCCTCCACTTT. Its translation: CASSQVDRGPSPLHF.

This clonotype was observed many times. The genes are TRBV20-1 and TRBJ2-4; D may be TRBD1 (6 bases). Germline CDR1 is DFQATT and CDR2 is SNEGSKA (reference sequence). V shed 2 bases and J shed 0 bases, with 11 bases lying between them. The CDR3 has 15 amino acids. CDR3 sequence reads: CSARSAGEAKNIQYF. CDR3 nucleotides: TGCAGTGCTAGAAGCGCAGGGGAAGCCAAAAACATTCAGTACTTC.

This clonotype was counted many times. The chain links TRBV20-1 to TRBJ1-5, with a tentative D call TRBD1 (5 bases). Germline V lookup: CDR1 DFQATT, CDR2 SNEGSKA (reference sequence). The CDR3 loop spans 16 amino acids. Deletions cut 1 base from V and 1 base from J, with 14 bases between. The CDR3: CSARGVGVRSNQPQHF. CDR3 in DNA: TGCAGTGCTAGAGGGGTGGGGGTCAGGAGCAATCAGCCCCAGCATTTT.

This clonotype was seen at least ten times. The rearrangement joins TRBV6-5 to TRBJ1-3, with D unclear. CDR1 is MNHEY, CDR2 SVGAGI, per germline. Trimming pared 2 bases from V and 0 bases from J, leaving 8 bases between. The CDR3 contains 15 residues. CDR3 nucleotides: TGTGCCAGCAGTTACGGTTGGGACTCTGGAAACACCATATATTTT. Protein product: CASSYGWDSGNTIYF.

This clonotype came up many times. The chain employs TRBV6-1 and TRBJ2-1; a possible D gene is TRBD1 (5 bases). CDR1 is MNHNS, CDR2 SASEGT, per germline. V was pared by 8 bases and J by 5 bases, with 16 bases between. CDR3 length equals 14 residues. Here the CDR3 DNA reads TGTGCCAGCTGGAGTGGGGCAGGTCACAATGAGCAGTTCTTC. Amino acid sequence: CASWSGAGHNEQFF.

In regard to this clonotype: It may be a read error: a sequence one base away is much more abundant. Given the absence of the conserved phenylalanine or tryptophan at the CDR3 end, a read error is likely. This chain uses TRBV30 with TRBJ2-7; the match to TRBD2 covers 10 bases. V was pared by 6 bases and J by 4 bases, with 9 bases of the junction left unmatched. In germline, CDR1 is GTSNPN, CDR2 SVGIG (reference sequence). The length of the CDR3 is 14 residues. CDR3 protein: CACTGSGRAYEQYL. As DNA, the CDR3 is TGTGCCTGCACGGGGAGCGGGAGGGCATACGAGCAGTACTTA.

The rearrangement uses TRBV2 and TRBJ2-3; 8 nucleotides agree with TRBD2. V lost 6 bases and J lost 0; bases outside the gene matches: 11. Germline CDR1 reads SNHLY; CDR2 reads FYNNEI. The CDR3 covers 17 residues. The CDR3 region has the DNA TGTGCCAGCAGCTCGCGACTAGCGTCTCGTAGCACAGATACGCAGTATTTT. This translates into CASSSRLASRSTDTQYF.

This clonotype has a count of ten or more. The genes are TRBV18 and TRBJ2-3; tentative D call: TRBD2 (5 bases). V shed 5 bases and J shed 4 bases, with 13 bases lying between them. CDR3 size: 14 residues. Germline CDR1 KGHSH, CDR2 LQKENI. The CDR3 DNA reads TGTGCCAGCTCAGCACTGGACTTGGCAGATACGCAGTATTTT. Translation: CASSALDLADTQYF.

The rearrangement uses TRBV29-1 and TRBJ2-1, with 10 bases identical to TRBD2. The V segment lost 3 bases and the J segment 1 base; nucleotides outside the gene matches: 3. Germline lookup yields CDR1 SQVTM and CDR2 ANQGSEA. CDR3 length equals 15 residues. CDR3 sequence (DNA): TGCAGCGTTGACCCTAGCGGGGGATCCTACAATGAGCAGTTCTTC. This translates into CSVDPSGGSYNEQFF.

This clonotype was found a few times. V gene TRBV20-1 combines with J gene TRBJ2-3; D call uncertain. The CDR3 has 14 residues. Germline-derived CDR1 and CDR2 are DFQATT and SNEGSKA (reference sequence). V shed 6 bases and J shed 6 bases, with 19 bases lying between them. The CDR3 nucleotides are TGCAGTGCGAAACGTGGCGGAGCAAGGGATACGCAGTATTTT. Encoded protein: CSAKRGGARDTQYF.

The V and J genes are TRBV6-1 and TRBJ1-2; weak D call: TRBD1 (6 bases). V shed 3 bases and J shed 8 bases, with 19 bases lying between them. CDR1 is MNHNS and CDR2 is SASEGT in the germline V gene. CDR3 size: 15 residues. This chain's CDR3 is CASSETWTVRRGYTF. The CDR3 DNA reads TGTGCCAGCAGTGAGACCTGGACAGTCAGGCGAGGCTACACCTTC.

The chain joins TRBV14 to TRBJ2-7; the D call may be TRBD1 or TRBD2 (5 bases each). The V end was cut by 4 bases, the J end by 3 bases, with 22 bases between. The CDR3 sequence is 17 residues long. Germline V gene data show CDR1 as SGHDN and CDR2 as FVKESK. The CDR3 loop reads CASSPGTWDPLFYEQYF. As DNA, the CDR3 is TGTGCCAGCAGCCCGGGGACGTGGGACCCCCTCTTCTACGAGCAGTACTTC.

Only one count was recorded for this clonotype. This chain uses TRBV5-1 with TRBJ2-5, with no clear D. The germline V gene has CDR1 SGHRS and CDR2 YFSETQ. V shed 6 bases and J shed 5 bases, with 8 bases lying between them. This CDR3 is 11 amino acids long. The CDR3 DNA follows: TGCGCCAGCAAGTCCTCGGAGACCCAGTACTTC. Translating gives CASKSSETQYF.

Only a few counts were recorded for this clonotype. The CDR3 loop is CATSRALAGATDNEQFF. The CDR3 bases are TGTGCCACCAGCAGAGCTCTAGCGGGGGCCACAGACAATGAGCAGTTCTTC. The rearrangement joins TRBV15 to TRBJ2-1, with 10 bases identical to TRBD2. This CDR3 region has 17 residues. Losses at the gene ends were 1 base for V and 5 bases for J; bases not matched to a gene: 8. Germline CDR1 is LNHNV and CDR2 is YYDKDF (reference sequence).

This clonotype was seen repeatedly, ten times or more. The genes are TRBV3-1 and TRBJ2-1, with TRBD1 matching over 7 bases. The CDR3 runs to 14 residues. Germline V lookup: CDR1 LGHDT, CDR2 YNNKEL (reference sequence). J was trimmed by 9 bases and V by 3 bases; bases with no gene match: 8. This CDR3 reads CASSQGQNWGEQFF. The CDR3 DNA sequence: TGTGCCAGCAGCCAGGGACAGAATTGGGGTGAGCAGTTCTTC.

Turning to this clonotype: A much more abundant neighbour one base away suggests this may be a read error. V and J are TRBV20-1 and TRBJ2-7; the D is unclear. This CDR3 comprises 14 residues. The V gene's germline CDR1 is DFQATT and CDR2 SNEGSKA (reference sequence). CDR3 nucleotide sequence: TGCAGTGCTAGAACCCCAACGCGAACCTACGGGCAGTACTTC. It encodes CSARTPTRTYGQYF.

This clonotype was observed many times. CDR3 DNA sequence: TGTGCCAGCATGGGCCAGGGTGACCAGCCCCAGCATTTT. Amino acid sequence: CASMGQGDQPQHF. The chain combines TRBV2 with TRBJ1-5; TRBD1 is a possible D gene (5 bases). There are 13 residues in the CDR3. Germline-derived CDR1 and CDR2 are SNHLY and FYNNEI. V lost 7 bases and J lost 7, with 14 bases in between. Full variable domain (remainder filled in from reference TRBV2 and TRBJ1-5): EPEVTQTPSHQVTQMGQEVILRCVPISNHLYFYWYRQILGQKVEFLVSFYNNEISEKSEIFDDQFSVERPDGSNFTLKIRSTKLEDSAMYFCASMGQGDQPQHFGDGTRLSIL.

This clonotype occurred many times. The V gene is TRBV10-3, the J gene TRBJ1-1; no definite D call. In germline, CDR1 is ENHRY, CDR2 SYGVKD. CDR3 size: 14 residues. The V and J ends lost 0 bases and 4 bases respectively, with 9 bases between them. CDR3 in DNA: TGTGCCATCAGTGAGTCGGGTAGGATCACTGAAGCTTTCTTT. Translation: CAISESGRITEAFF.